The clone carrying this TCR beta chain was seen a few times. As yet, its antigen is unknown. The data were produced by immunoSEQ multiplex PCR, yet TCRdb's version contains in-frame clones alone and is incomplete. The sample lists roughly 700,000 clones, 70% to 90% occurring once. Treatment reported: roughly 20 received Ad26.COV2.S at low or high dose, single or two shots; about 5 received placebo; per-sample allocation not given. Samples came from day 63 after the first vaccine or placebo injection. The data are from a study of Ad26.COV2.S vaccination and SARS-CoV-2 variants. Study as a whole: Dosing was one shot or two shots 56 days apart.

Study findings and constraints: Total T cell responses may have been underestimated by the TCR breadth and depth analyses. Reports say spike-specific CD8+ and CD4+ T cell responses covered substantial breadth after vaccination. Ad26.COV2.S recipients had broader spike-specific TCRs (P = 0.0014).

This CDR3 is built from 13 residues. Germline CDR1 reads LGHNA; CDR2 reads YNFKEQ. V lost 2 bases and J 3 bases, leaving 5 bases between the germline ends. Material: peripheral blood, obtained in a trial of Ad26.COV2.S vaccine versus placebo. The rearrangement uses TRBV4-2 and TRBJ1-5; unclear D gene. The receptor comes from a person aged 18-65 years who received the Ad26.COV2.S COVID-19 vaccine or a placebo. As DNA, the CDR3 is TGTGCCAGCAGCCAAAGGCTCAATCAGCCCCAGCATTTT. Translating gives CASSQRLNQPQHF.